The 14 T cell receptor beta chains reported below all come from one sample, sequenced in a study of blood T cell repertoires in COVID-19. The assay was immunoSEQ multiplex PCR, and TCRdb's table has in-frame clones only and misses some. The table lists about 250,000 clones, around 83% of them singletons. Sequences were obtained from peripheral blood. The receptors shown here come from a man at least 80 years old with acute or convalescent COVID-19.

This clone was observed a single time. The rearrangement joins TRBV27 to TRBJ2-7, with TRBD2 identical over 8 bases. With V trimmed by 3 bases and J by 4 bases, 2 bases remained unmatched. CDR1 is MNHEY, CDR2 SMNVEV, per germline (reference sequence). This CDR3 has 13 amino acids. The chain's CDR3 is CASSLVAGYEQYF. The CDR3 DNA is TGTGCCAGCAGTTTGGTAGCGGGATACGAGCAGTACTTC.

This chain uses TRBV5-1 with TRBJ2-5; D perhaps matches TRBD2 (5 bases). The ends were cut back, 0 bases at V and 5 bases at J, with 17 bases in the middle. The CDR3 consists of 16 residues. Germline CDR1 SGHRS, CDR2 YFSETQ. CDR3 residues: CASSLGGSGLAETQYF. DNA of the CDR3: TGCGCCAGCAGCTTGGGCGGGTCAGGCCTCGCGGAGACCCAGTACTTC.

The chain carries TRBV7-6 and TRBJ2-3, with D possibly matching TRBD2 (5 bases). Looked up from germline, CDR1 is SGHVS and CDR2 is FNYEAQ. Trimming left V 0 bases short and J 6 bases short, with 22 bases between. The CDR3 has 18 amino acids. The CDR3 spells CASSLAGWASDSRDTQYF. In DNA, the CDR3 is TGTGCCAGCAGCTTAGCGGGCTGGGCGTCGGACTCCCGTGATACGCAGTATTTT.

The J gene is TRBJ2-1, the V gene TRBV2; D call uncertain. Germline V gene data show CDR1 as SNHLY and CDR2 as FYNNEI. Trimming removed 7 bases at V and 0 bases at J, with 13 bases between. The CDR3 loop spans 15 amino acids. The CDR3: CASKVQTSSYNEQFF. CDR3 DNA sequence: TGTGCCAGCAAAGTACAGACGAGCTCCTACAATGAGCAGTTCTTC.

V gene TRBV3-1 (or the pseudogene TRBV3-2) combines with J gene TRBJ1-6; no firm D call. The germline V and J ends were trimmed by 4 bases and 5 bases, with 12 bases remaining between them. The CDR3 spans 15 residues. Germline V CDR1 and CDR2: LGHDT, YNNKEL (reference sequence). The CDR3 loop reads CASSRQLYDNSPLHF. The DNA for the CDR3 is TGTGCCAGCAGCCGACAACTTTACGATAATTCACCCCTCCACTTT.

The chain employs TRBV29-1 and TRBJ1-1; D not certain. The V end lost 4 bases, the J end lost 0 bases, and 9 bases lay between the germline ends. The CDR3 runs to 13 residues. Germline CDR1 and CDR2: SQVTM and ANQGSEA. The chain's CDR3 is CSVGARLNTEAFF. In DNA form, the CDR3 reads TGCAGCGTTGGGGCCAGGTTGAACACTGAAGCTTTCTTT.

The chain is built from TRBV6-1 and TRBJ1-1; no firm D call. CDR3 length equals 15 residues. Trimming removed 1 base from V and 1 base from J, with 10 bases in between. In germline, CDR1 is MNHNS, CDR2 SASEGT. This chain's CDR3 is CASSEEYSWNTEAFF. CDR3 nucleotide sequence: TGTGCCAGCAGTGAAGAATACAGTTGGAACACTGAAGCTTTCTTT.

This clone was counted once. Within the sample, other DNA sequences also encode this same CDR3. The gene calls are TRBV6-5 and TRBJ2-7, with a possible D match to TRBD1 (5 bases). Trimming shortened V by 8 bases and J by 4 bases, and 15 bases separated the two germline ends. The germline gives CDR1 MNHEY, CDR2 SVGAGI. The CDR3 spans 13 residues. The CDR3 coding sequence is TGTGCCAGCCGGTCAGGGCTTAATTACGAGCAGTACTTC. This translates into CASRSGLNYEQYF.

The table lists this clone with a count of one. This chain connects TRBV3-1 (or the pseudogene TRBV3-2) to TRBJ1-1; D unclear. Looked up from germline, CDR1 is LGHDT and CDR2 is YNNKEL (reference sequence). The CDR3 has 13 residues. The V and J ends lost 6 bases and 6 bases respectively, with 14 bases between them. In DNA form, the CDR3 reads TGTGCCAGCAGTCCCAGGTTTATAGCTGAAGCTTTCTTT. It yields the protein CASSPRFIAEAFF.

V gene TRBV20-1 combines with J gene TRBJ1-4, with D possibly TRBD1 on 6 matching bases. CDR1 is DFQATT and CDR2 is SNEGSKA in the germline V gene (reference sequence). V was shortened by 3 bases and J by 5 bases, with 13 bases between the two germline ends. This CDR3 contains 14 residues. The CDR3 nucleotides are TGCAGTGCTAGTCGGGGGGCGTCGAATGAAAAACTGTTTTTT. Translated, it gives CSASRGASNEKLFF.

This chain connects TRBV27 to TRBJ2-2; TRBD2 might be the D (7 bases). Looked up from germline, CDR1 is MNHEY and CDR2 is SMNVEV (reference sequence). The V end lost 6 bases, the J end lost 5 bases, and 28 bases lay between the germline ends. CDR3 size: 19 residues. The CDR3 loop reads CASSPGGPGGVGGTGELFF. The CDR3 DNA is TGTGCCAGCAGCCCCGGGGGGCCTGGGGGGGTTGGTGGGACCGGGGAGCTGTTTTTT.

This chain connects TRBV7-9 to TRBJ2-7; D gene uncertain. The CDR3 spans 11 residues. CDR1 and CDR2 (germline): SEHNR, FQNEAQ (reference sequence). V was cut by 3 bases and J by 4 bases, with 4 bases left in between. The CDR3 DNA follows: TGTGCCAGCAGCTTCCAGTACGAGCAGTACTTC. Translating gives CASSFQYEQYF.

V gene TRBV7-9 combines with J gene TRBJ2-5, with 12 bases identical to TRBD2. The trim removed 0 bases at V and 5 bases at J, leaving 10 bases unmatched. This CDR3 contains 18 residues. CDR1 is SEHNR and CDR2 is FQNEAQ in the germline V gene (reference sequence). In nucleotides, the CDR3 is TGTGCCAGCAGCTTAGCGTGGTCTAGCGGGAGGGCCGCGGAGACCCAGTACTTC. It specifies CASSLAWSSGRAAETQYF.

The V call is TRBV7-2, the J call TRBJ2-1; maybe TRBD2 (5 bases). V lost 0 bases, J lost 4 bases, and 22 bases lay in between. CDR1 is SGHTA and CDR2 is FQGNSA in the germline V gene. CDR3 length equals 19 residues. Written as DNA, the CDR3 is TGTGCCAGCAGCTTAGCGCTACGCTCAGCGGAGATGCCATACAATGAGCAGTTCTTC. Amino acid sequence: CASSLALRSAEMPYNEQFF.